Presented here are 15 T cell receptor beta chains from one specimen sequenced in a study of glioma-infiltrating T cells. The iRepertoire nested amplicon-rescue multiplex PCR amplified TCR alpha and beta CDR3s from RNA. TCRdb re-derived calls from the multiplex PCR reads in MiXCR, one entry per CDR3 protein. The data hold about 140,000 distinct CDR3 sequences, with 30% to 40% observed a single time. Specimen: glioma tissue, nonneoplastic brain tissue, or PBMCs (not recorded which). These receptors were taken from a human donor with low-grade glioma or glioblastoma, undergoing nonglioma brain surgery, or in good health (not recorded which).

Regarding this clonotype: The junction departs from germline at one end; a sequencing error may be responsible. The J gene is TRBJ1-4, the V gene TRBV4-3; tentatively, D is TRBD1 (6 bases). The CDR3 is made up of 14 amino acids. The germline V gene has CDR1 LGHNA and CDR2 YSLEER. DNA for the CDR3: TGCGCCAGCAGCCAGGACAGACCTAATGAAGAACTGTTTTTT. Amino acid sequence: CASSQDRPNEELFF.

V usage is TRBV7-2 and J usage is TRBJ2-5; TRBD2 is a possible D gene (6 bases). The V and J ends lost 0 bases and 1 base respectively, with 9 bases between them. Germline loops: CDR1 SGHTA, CDR2 FQGNSA. The CDR3 length is 15 residues. This CDR3 reads CASSLAYGSQETQYF. CDR3 coding DNA: TGTGCCAGCAGCTTAGCGTACGGGAGCCAAGAGACCCAGTACTTC.

The chain recombines TRBV2 with TRBJ1-5; unclear D gene. CDR1 and CDR2 from the germline V gene are SNHLY and FYNNEI. This CDR3 has 15 residues. V lost 3 bases, J lost 4 bases, and 13 bases lay in between. The CDR3 nucleotides are TGTGCCAGCAGTGAGTCGGGCGGTCCTAATCAGCCCCAGCATTTT. Its protein product is CASSESGGPNQPQHF.

The chain joins TRBV24-1 to TRBJ1-5; TRBD1 might be the D (5 bases). The CDR3 loop spans 15 amino acids. Trimming removed 3 bases from V and 5 bases from J, with 13 bases in between. Germline assignment: CDR1 KGHDR and CDR2 SFDVKD. DNA of the CDR3: TGTGCCACCAGTGATCCAGGGTCGGGCGATCAGCCCCAGCATTTT. It is translated as CATSDPGSGDQPQHF.

The chain employs TRBV6-6 and TRBJ2-3; TRBD1 might be the D (6 bases). Trimming removed 7 bases at V and 1 base at J, with 24 bases between. The length of the CDR3 is 18 residues. From germline, CDR1 is MNHNY and CDR2 SVGAGI (reference sequence). The chain's CDR3 is CASTQMENRVIGTDTQYF. The CDR3 bases are TGTGCCAGCACTCAAATGGAGAACAGGGTTATAGGCACAGATACGCAGTATTTT.

V and J are TRBV7-2 and TRBJ2-5, with D uncertain. Germline CDR1 SGHTA, CDR2 FQGNSA. V lost 2 bases to trimming and J lost 7 bases, with 5 bases between them. This CDR3 comprises 11 residues. CDR3 sequence reads: CASSLTVTQYF. The CDR3 nucleotides are TGTGCCAGCAGCTTAACTGTGACCCAGTACTTC.

This chain's CDR3 is CASAPDSNQPQHF. The CDR3 region has the DNA TGTGCCAGCGCTCCGGACAGCAATCAGCCCCAGCATTTT. The chain is built from TRBV2 and TRBJ1-5; D remains ambiguous. Per germline, CDR1 SNHLY and CDR2 FYNNEI. This CDR3 region has 13 residues. V lost 8 bases to trimming and J lost 1 base, with 9 bases between them.

This chain links TRBV6-1 with TRBJ2-7, with D possibly being TRBD1 (6 bases). Germline CDR1 MNHNS, CDR2 SASEGT. V was cut by 7 bases and J by 5 bases, with 15 bases left in between. The CDR3 is 13 amino acids. CDR3 protein: CASNSPDRNEQYF. Written as DNA, the CDR3 is TGTGCCAGCAACTCCCCGGACAGAAACGAGCAGTACTTC.

The chain employs TRBV7-8 and TRBJ1-2, with D hard to call. Looked up from germline, CDR1 is SGHVS and CDR2 is FQNEAQ. The CDR3 length is 12 residues. Trimming pared 2 bases from V and 10 bases from J, leaving 11 bases between. In DNA, the CDR3 is TGTGCCAGCAGCTTACATCGGTCTGTCTACACCTTC. Protein product: CASSLHRSVYTF.

The rearrangement uses TRBV6-2 or TRBV6-3 and TRBJ2-7, with D uncertain. Germline assignment: CDR1 MNHEY and CDR2 SVGEGT. CDR3 length: 12 amino acids. Between the trimmed V and J ends, which lost 5 bases and 4 bases, there was a span of 9 bases. The CDR3 loop reads CASSNPPYEQYF. CDR3 sequence (DNA): TGTGCCAGCAGTAACCCACCTTACGAGCAGTACTTC.

This clonotype occurred a few times. The V call is TRBV7-6, the J call TRBJ1-3, with no clear D. From germline, CDR1 is SGHVS and CDR2 FNYEAQ. Deletions cut 4 bases from V and 0 bases from J, with 10 bases between. The CDR3 runs 15 residues. The chain's CDR3 is CASSSPDVSGNTIYF. CDR3 sequence (DNA): TGTGCCAGCAGCTCCCCGGACGTCTCTGGAAACACCATATATTTT. Using reference TRBV7-6 and TRBJ1-3 for the parts outside the CDR3, the full variable domain is GAGVSQSPRYKVTKRGQDVALRCDPISGHVSLYWYRQALGQGPEFLTYFNYEAQQDKSGLPNDRFSAERPEGSISTLTIQRTEQRDSAMYRCASSSPDVSGNTIYFGEGSWLTVV.

This clonotype was picked up a small number of times. This chain links TRBV20-1 with TRBJ2-7, with 9 bases aligning to TRBD1. The CDR3 is 13 residues long. V shed 4 bases and J 3 bases; nucleotides not matched to a gene: 4. The germline gives CDR1 DFQATT, CDR2 SNEGSKA (reference sequence). In DNA form, the CDR3 reads TGCAGTGCTACCGGACAGGGGTTCTACGAGCAGTACTTC. Amino acids: CSATGQGFYEQYF.

V and J are TRBV2 and TRBJ1-2; tentative D call: TRBD1 (5 bases). The CDR3 extends over 15 amino acids. The V gene's germline CDR1 is SNHLY and CDR2 FYNNEI. The V gene lost 6 bases and the J gene lost 0 bases, with 14 bases spanning the gap. This chain's CDR3 is CASSQGRIANYGYTF. For the CDR3, the DNA is TGTGCCAGCAGCCAGGGACGGATAGCTAACTATGGCTACACCTTC.

This chain joins TRBV20-1 and TRBJ2-3, with D unclear. The V gene lost 1 base and the J gene lost 9 bases, with 17 bases spanning the gap. Germline V CDR1 and CDR2: DFQATT, SNEGSKA (reference sequence). This CDR3 has 14 residues. CDR3 amino acids: CSARGLRLGRTQYF. As DNA, the CDR3 is TGCAGTGCTAGAGGCCTAAGGCTTGGTCGGACGCAGTATTTT.

This clonotype was detected ten times or more. The chain is built from TRBV20-1 and TRBJ2-5, with TRBD1 as a possible D gene (6 bases). V gave up 0 bases and J gave up 2 bases, with 16 bases separating them. CDR3 length equals 16 residues. From germline, CDR1 is DFQATT and CDR2 SNEGSKA (reference sequence). The CDR3 DNA is TGCAGTGCTAGAGATTTAGTGGACAGCGGTCAAGAGACCCAGTACTTC. This encodes CSARDLVDSGQETQYF.